This T cell receptor beta chain was captured by sequencing in a study of T cell responses to AZD1222 COVID-19 vaccine. Notes on the study in general: Only five to seven individuals given AZD1222 were seropositive at baseline. Unmutated variant regions reportedly attract nearly half of all spike-specific TCRs.

Measured with immunoSEQ multiplex PCR; TCRdb has only the in-frame clones, and not every one. The repertoire includes about 35,000 clones, around nine tenths of them detected once, and 6.8% sits in the top ten. Concerning this clone itself: Its antigen remains unidentified.

In germline, CDR1 is SGHRS, CDR2 YFSETQ. The CDR3 consists of 14 residues. Trimming left V 0 bases short and J 7 bases short, with 10 bases between. The sample was peripheral blood, taken on day 0 of AZD1222 vaccination. This receptor was taken from an adult in good health. The rearrangement uses TRBV5-1 and TRBJ2-2; D ambiguous. The DNA for the CDR3 is TGCGCCAGCAGCTTGGATCCGGCCGGCGGGGAGCTGTTTTTT. This gives the protein CASSLDPAGGELFF. Filled out from reference TRBV5-1 and TRBJ2-2, the complete variable domain reads KAGVTQTPRYLIKTRGQQVTLSCSPISGHRSVSWYQQTPGQGLQFLFEYFSETQRNKGNFPGRFSGRQFSNSRSEMNVSTLELGDSALYLCASSLDPAGGELFFGEGSRLTVL.